Below, 15 T cell receptor beta chains from the same sample are listed, as sequenced in a study of CD8+CD57+ T cells in acquired aplastic anemia (dated by TCRdb to 2017 to 2018). Sequencing was carried out with an Illumina HiSeq 2000. Profiling of TCR beta VDJ combinations and CDR3 sequences used genomic DNA as the template. Through fastp at Q25 and MiXCR, TCRdb rebuilt clones from the public reads, retaining in-frame beta chains. Each entry is one CDR3 protein sequence, shown with its most common DNA and genes. The sample records around 150,000 distinct CDR3 sequences, roughly 45% of which are singletons. The ten largest account for 0.9% to 1.2% of the sample. The sample consisted of sorted CD4+, CD8+, or CD8+CD57+ T cells (not recorded which) from PBMCs. The source of these receptors is a human donor in good health.

As for this clonotype: Mismatch with germline at one junction end may stem from a read error. This sequence joins TRBV9 and TRBJ2-7; D is perhaps TRBD1 or TRBD2 (6 bases each). Germline-derived CDR1 and CDR2 are SGDLS and YYNGEE. CDR3 length equals 15 residues. The CDR3 DNA reads TGTGCCAGCAGCGTAGGCGGGACACCAACCTACGAGCGGTACTTC. Encoded protein: CASSVGGTPTYERYF.

This clonotype was observed at least ten times. The gene calls are TRBV6-5 and TRBJ2-7, with TRBD1 matching over 10 bases. Germline V lookup: CDR1 MNHEY, CDR2 SVGAGI. The V gene end was trimmed by 6 bases and the J gene end by 1 base; junction bases not matched to a gene: 3. The CDR3 consists of 14 residues. CDR3 sequence: CASRGDRGSYEQYF. The CDR3 DNA reads TGTGCCAGCAGGGGGGACAGGGGTTCCTACGAGCAGTACTTC.

This clonotype was counted many times. The rearrangement joins TRBV5-1 to TRBJ2-2, with 11 bases aligning to TRBD2. The V and J ends lost 4 bases and 2 bases, in that order; junction bases with no gene match: 10. Germline V gene data show CDR1 as SGHRS and CDR2 as YFSETQ. The CDR3 runs to 18 residues. CDR3 DNA sequence: TGCGCCAGCAGCCCCGCGGAGACTAGCGGGATTAACACCGGGGAGCTGTTTTTT. It translates to CASSPAETSGINTGELFF.

This clonotype was found many times. The chain uses TRBV7-9 and TRBJ2-2, with no clear D. This CDR3 contains 15 residues. V was trimmed by 2 bases and J by 6 bases, leaving 13 bases between them. The V gene's germline CDR1 is SEHNR and CDR2 FQNEAQ (reference sequence). CDR3 sequence: CASSLIPGLPGELFF. The CDR3 DNA follows: TGTGCCAGCAGCTTAATTCCAGGCCTCCCCGGGGAGCTGTTTTTT.

This clonotype occurred many times. The chain uses TRBV20-1 and TRBJ1-1; maybe TRBD1 (6 bases). The CDR3 is made up of 12 amino acids. The germline V gene has CDR1 DFQATT and CDR2 SNEGSKA (reference sequence). V was cut by 6 bases and J by 7 bases, with 15 bases left in between. The DNA of the CDR3 is TGCAGTGCCGGGGGGGGGGCAGGTGAAGCTTTCTTT. Translated: CSAGGGAGEAFF.

The chain is built from TRBV20-1 and TRBJ2-5; 10 bases match TRBD1. This CDR3 is built from 14 residues. The germline CDR1 and CDR2 sequences are DFQATT and SNEGSKA (reference sequence). With 3 bases clipped from V and 7 bases from J, the junction kept 8 bases outside the gene matches. The CDR3 protein is CSASRTGGSGTQYF. The CDR3 nucleotides read TGCAGTGCTAGTAGGACAGGGGGTAGTGGGACCCAGTACTTC.

The rearrangement links TRBV2 to TRBJ2-5; maybe TRBD1 (5 bases). Per the germline V gene, CDR1 is SNHLY and CDR2 is FYNNEI. The V and J ends lost 4 bases and 2 bases respectively, with 8 bases between them. CDR3 size: 13 residues. CDR3 sequence (DNA): TGTGCCAGCAGTGTCCGACAGCAAGAGACCCAGTACTTC. Translation: CASSVRQQETQYF. The whole variable domain, filled in from reference TRBV2 and TRBJ2-5, reads EPEVTQTPSHQVTQMGQEVILRCVPISNHLYFYWYRQILGQKVEFLVSFYNNEISEKSEIFDDQFSVERPDGSNFTLKIRSTKLEDSAMYFCASSVRQQETQYFGPGTRLLVL.

This clonotype was recorded at least ten times. The chain carries TRBV20-1 and TRBJ2-1, with 7 bases matching TRBD2. V lost 6 bases to trimming and J lost 7 bases; unmatched junction nucleotides: 18. The CDR3 runs to 16 residues. Germline V gene lookup returns CDR1 DFQATT and CDR2 SNEGSKA (reference sequence). DNA of the CDR3: TGCAGTGCAAACGGACTAGTAAGACTTTTGGGGAATGAGCAGTTCTTC. Amino acid sequence: CSANGLVRLLGNEQFF.

This clonotype was seen more than once but under ten times. The V gene is TRBV7-8, the J gene TRBJ2-7; D perhaps matches TRBD1 (6 bases). The CDR3 is 13 amino acids. V lost 1 base, J lost 6 bases, and 10 bases lay in between. Germline V lookup: CDR1 SGHVS, CDR2 FQNEAQ. CDR3 DNA: TGTGCCAGCAGCTTAGGGGGGCTGGCCGAGCAGTACTTC. Protein product: CASSLGGLAEQYF.

This clonotype was seen only once. The chain recombines TRBV2 with TRBJ1-2, with unresolved D. Germline CDR1 and CDR2: SNHLY and FYNNEI. This CDR3 is built from 14 residues. The V gene lost 0 bases and the J gene lost 4 bases, with 9 bases spanning the gap. The CDR3 DNA reads TGTGCCAGCAGTGAAGCTGAACATCGCTATGGCTACACCTTC. This encodes CASSEAEHRYGYTF.

Only a few counts were recorded for this clonotype. V is TRBV4-1 and J is TRBJ1-4, with TRBD1 as a possible D gene (5 bases). V lost 0 bases and J 8 bases, leaving 16 bases between the germline ends. Germline V gives CDR1 MGHRA, CDR2 YSYEKL. The CDR3 is 16 amino acids. CDR3 sequence (DNA): TGCGCCAGCAGCCAAGATCTTCGGGGGGTAGACGAAAAACTGTTTTTT. Translation gives CASSQDLRGVDEKLFF.

This clonotype was counted at least ten times. CDR3 amino acids: CSARALTALQETQYF. In nucleotides, the CDR3 is TGCAGTGCTAGAGCGTTGACAGCACTCCAAGAGACCCAGTACTTC. This rearrangement joins TRBV20-1 to TRBJ2-5; D perhaps matches TRBD1 (5 bases). CDR1 is DFQATT and CDR2 is SNEGSKA in the germline V gene (reference sequence). The length of the CDR3 is 15 residues. Trimming took 1 base from V and 1 from J, leaving 13 bases between them.

This clonotype was found a few times. The chain combines TRBV7-2 with TRBJ1-6; weak D call: TRBD1 (5 bases). Germline CDR1 reads SGHTA; CDR2 reads FQGNSA. The V and J ends lost 4 bases and 14 bases respectively, with 15 bases between them. The CDR3 sequence is 13 residues long. The CDR3 region is CASSYTGQLALHF. The CDR3 coding sequence is TGTGCCAGCAGCTACACAGGCCAGTTAGCCCTCCACTTT.

V and J are TRBV12-3 or TRBV12-4 and TRBJ2-7; 8 bases align to TRBD1. The junction had 15 bases not matched to a gene; V was cut back by 4 bases and J by 7 bases. This CDR3 contains 16 residues. The CDR3 DNA reads TGTGCCAGCAGTTGGGGCAGGGGGCATGTGGGCGCTGAGCAGTACTTC. Amino acid sequence: CASSWGRGHVGAEQYF.

This clonotype has more than one count but fewer than ten. The CDR3 DNA is TGCGCCAGCAGCCAAGACAGACACCGGGACAGGGGGAATGGCTACACCTTC. Its protein product is CASSQDRHRDRGNGYTF. The chain combines TRBV4-1 with TRBJ1-2; 11 nucleotides match TRBD1. Germline CDR1 reads MGHRA; CDR2 reads YSYEKL. This CDR3 contains 17 residues. Trimming cost V 0 bases and J 6 bases; bases outside gene matches: 9.